Listed below are T cell receptor beta chains from one sample, sequenced in a study of beta chain features in type 1 diabetes. Profiled with immunoSEQ multiplex PCR; TCRdb holds only in-frame clones, not every one. Of 450,000 to 600,000 clones listed, approximately 31% are singletons. The specimen sequenced was naive CD4+ T cells from blood. The receptors stem from a man younger than 30 in good health. Each CDR3 is given with its conserved first and last residue. Fields, in order: J gene, D gene, V gene, clone size, CDR3 DNA, CDR3 protein. A D gene is named only where the DNA matches it firmly. The size field is filled for only some rows; it gives once, few, many or a size class.

J: TRBJ2-5
D: NA
V: TRBV5-1
size: NA
DNA: TGCGCCAGCAGCTTGGCCCTGGGGACGATAGAGACCCAGTACTTC
CDR3: CASSLALGTIETQYF

J: TRBJ2-1
D: NA
V: TRBV30
size: NA
DNA: TGTGCCTGGAGTCCCCCCGGGCCTTTCAAGTTCTTC
CDR3: CAWSPPGPFKFF

J: TRBJ2-7
D: NA
V: TRBV29-1
size: NA
DNA: TGCAGCGTTCGGCAGGGTAGCTCCTACGAGCAGTACTTC
CDR3: CSVRQGSSYEQYF

J: TRBJ2-1
D: NA
V: TRBV29-1
size: few
DNA: TGCAGCGTTGTAACCGGGAGAACCTACAATGAGCAGTTCTTC
CDR3: CSVVTGRTYNEQFF

J: TRBJ2-3
D: NA
V: TRBV9
size: NA
DNA: TGTGCCAGCAGCGTAGATCCTGCCCCCGCGGGTGATACGCAGTATTTT
CDR3: CASSVDPAPAGDTQYF

J: TRBJ2-3
D: TRBD1
V: TRBV20-1
size: few
DNA: TGCAGTGCTCCCGGACAGGGTTCGCAGTATTTT
CDR3: CSAPGQGSQYF

J: TRBJ1-2
D: NA
V: TRBV25-1
size: NA
DNA: TGTGCCAGCAGTGAATTTGGGAAAAAGGATGGCTACACCTTC
CDR3: CASSEFGKKDGYTF

J: TRBJ2-1
D: NA
V: TRBV9
size: NA
DNA: TGTGCCAGCAGCGCTGTCGTGGGGGGAGATTACAATGAGCAGTTCTTC
CDR3: CASSAVVGGDYNEQFF

J: TRBJ1-5
D: TRBD1
V: TRBV30
size: NA
DNA: TGTGCCTGGGCCACAGGGGGCAGCAATCAGCCCCAGCATTTT
CDR3: CAWATGGSNQPQHF

J: TRBJ2-1
D: TRBD1
V: TRBV19
size: few
DNA: TGTGCCAGTAGAACCACCGGGACAGGTGATTACAATGAGCAGTTCTTC
CDR3: CASRTTGTGDYNEQFF

J: TRBJ2-1
D: NA
V: TRBV20-1
size: few
DNA: TGCAGTGCTGATCTCGATGAGCAGTTCTTC
CDR3: CSADLDEQFF

J: TRBJ2-3
D: TRBD1
V: TRBV7-2
size: NA
DNA: TGTGCCAGCAGCTTCACAGGGGCGAGGGATACGCAGTATTTT
CDR3: CASSFTGARDTQYF

J: TRBJ2-7
D: NA
V: TRBV29-1
size: few
DNA: TGCAGCGTTGGGTGGCAGCCCTACGAGCAGTACTTC
CDR3: CSVGWQPYEQYF

J: TRBJ2-3
D: TRBD2
V: TRBV4-3
size: NA
DNA: TGCGCCAGCAGCCAATATGTCAGTCGGGAGGGCCTTGGAGATACGCAGTATTTT
CDR3: CASSQYVSREGLGDTQYF

J: TRBJ2-7
D: NA
V: TRBV30
size: few
DNA: TGTGCCTGGAGTGCCGTCGGGAGAATCACCTCCTACGAGCAGTACTTC
CDR3: CAWSAVGRITSYEQYF

J: TRBJ2-3
D: TRBD2
V: TRBV5-1
size: NA
DNA: TGCGCCAGCAGCACGACTAGCGGGAGGGAAGATACGCAGTATTTT
CDR3: CASSTTSGREDTQYF

J: TRBJ1-4
D: TRBD1
V: TRBV4-2
size: NA
DNA: TGTGCCAGCAGAGCTGACAGGGCCGGCGAAAAACTGTTTTTT
CDR3: CASRADRAGEKLFF

J: TRBJ2-3
D: NA
V: TRBV30
size: few
DNA: TGTGCCTGGGGCCTTAGGCGAACACTCACAGATACGCAGTATTTT
CDR3: CAWGLRRTLTDTQYF

J: TRBJ2-1
D: TRBD1
V: TRBV25-1
size: NA
DNA: TGTGCCAGCAGTGAATCGCGGACAGGGAACAATGAGCAGTTCTTC
CDR3: CASSESRTGNNEQFF

J: TRBJ1-1
D: NA
V: TRBV15
size: few
DNA: TGTGCCACCAGCGGGGGGCCCCGGGACACTGAAGCTTTCTTT
CDR3: CATSGGPRDTEAFF

J: TRBJ2-1
D: NA
V: TRBV18
size: NA
DNA: TGTGCCAGCTCACCGCGGGACGGAAACAATGAGCAGTTCTTC
CDR3: CASSPRDGNNEQFF

J: TRBJ1-1
D: NA
V: TRBV30
size: NA
DNA: TGTGCCTGGAGTCTTCTTCAGGTGAACACTGAAGCTTTCTTT
CDR3: CAWSLLQVNTEAFF

J: TRBJ2-5
D: NA
V: TRBV15
size: few
DNA: TGTGCCACCAGCAGAGCGGGGTCCCAAGAGACCCAGTACTTC
CDR3: CATSRAGSQETQYF

J: TRBJ1-2
D: NA
V: TRBV4-1
size: NA
DNA: TGCGCCAGCAGCCAAGTCCCCCGCGGTAGCTACACCTTC
CDR3: CASSQVPRGSYTF

J: TRBJ2-5
D: NA
V: TRBV5-4
size: NA
DNA: TGTGCCAGCAGCTTGGGGGGACCGGAGACCCAGTACTTC
CDR3: CASSLGGPETQYF

J: TRBJ2-7
D: NA
V: TRBV29-1
size: NA
DNA: TGCAGCGTTGTTGCCCCCGGACAGTCCTACGAGCAGTACTTC
CDR3: CSVVAPGQSYEQYF

J: TRBJ2-5
D: TRBD1
V: TRBV2
size: few
DNA: TGTGCCAGCAGGAGGACAGGGGGACAAGAGACCCAGTACTTC
CDR3: CASRRTGGQETQYF

J: TRBJ1-5
D: NA
V: TRBV30
size: few
DNA: TGTGCCTGGAGTGTTAGTAAAGTTCAGCCCCAGCATTTT
CDR3: CAWSVSKVQPQHF

J: TRBJ1-1
D: NA
V: TRBV30
size: few
DNA: TGTGCCTGGAGTCGAGGGGTTCGTGGTGAAGCTTTCTTT
CDR3: CAWSRGVRGEAFF

J: TRBJ2-5
D: NA
V: TRBV14
size: few
DNA: TGTGCCAGCAGCCAACAGTTAACAGAGACCCAGTACTTC
CDR3: CASSQQLTETQYF

J: TRBJ2-4
D: TRBD2
V: TRBV4-1
size: NA
DNA: TGCGCCAGCAGCCCACTGGGACTAGCGGAAAACATTCAGTACTTC
CDR3: CASSPLGLAENIQYF

J: TRBJ1-2
D: NA
V: TRBV29-1
size: few
DNA: TGCAGCGTTTACGTCCCAGGGGGCTACACCTTC
CDR3: CSVYVPGGYTF

J: TRBJ2-1
D: NA
V: TRBV19
size: NA
DNA: TGTGCCAGTAGTATAGGGAGACTTGGAGGTGAGCAGTTCTTC
CDR3: CASSIGRLGGEQFF

J: TRBJ2-7
D: NA
V: TRBV25-1
size: few
DNA: TGTGCCAGCAGTGGCAATTCCTACGAGCAGTACTTC
CDR3: CASSGNSYEQYF

J: TRBJ2-3
D: NA
V: TRBV2
size: NA
DNA: TGTGCCAGCAGTGACCGCACAGATACGCAGTATTTT
CDR3: CASSDRTDTQYF